This T cell receptor beta chain was identified in a study of human thymus T cells. Here immunoSEQ multiplex PCR was the method, and the copy in TCRdb shows in-frame clones only, minus some. The repertoire holds roughly 130,000 clones, with over 85% as singletons. From germline, CDR1 is SGHRS and CDR2 YFSETQ. The CDR3 spans 15 residues. Trimming removed 2 bases at V and 0 bases at J, with 10 bases between. Resections obtained during corrective heart surgery supplied the thymus tissue. The sequenced sample consisted of thymus tissue. This chain joins TRBV5-1 and TRBJ2-3, with D maybe TRBD2 (6 bases). The receptor's source is a boy in the first two years of life with a congenital heart defect but otherwise immunologically healthy. The CDR3: CASSLSGGSTDTQYF. The DNA for the CDR3 is TGCGCCAGCAGCTTATCCGGGGGTAGCACAGATACGCAGTATTTT.